These 32 T cell receptor beta chains originate from one sample sequenced in a study of blood T cells in healthy people across ages (dated by TCRdb to 2013 to 2016). Library creation used 5' RACE. The sequencing machine was an Illumina HiSeq 2500. A second PCR of about 6 to 12 cycles was run with a J-beta primer mix and a sample-barcoded 5' primer. TCRdb reran the public reads through fastp at Q25 and MiXCR, keeping productive beta chains. Rows with one shared CDR3 protein collapse into an entry with the most common genes and DNA. This sample is represented by about 680,000 distinct CDR3 sequences; more than 40% of them were singletons. The ten largest clones take up approximately 32% of the sample. The specimen was blood. The receptor set was obtained from a woman aged 60-75 years in good health.

This clonotype was observed a handful of times. J is TRBJ2-5 and V is TRBV12-3 or TRBV12-4; D is undetermined. The CDR3 consists of 12 residues. Trimming took off 2 bases at V and 4 bases at J, with 5 bases between the two ends. The CDR3 DNA reads TGTGCCAGCAGTTTAAACGCAGAGACCCAGTACTTC. Residues: CASSLNAETQYF.

The chain recombines TRBV20-1 with TRBJ2-1; 12 nucleotides line up with TRBD2. V dropped 6 bases and J dropped 7; count of bases not matched to a gene: 7. Germline lookup yields CDR1 DFQATT and CDR2 SNEGSKA (reference sequence). The CDR3 runs 14 residues. CDR3 loop: CSAPASGRANEQFF. Here the CDR3 DNA reads TGCAGTGCCCCCGCTAGCGGGAGGGCAAATGAGCAGTTCTTC.

A few counts support this clonotype. The rearrangement joins TRBV18 to TRBJ2-7, with D possibly TRBD2 on 5 matching bases. The CDR3 has 14 amino acids. Germline V lookup: CDR1 KGHSH, CDR2 LQKENI. V shed 5 bases and J shed 3 bases, with 14 bases lying between them. CDR3 DNA: TGTGCCAGCTCAAGCGGCGGCCCCTACTACGAGCAGTACTTC. Protein: CASSSGGPYYEQYF.

The CDR3 bases are TGTGCCAGCAGTTCCCGACTAGCGGATTCCTACGAGCAGTACTTC. Its protein product is CASSSRLADSYEQYF. The chain links TRBV12-3 or TRBV12-4 to TRBJ2-7; TRBD2 aligns across 9 bases. V dropped 4 bases and J dropped 1; count of bases not matched to a gene: 5. The CDR3 has 15 amino acids.

The chain links TRBV10-3 to TRBJ2-1, with 8 bases lining up with TRBD1. V lost 7 bases and J lost 4; bases outside the gene matches: 6. The CDR3 covers 14 residues. Per the germline V gene, CDR1 is ENHRY and CDR2 is SYGVKD. The CDR3 loop reads CAITPQGEYNEQFF. The CDR3 nucleotides are TGTGCCATCACTCCACAGGGGGAGTACAATGAGCAGTTCTTC.

The chain carries TRBV5-1 and TRBJ2-5; TRBD2 aligns across 7 bases. Near its end, the DNA agrees better with TRBJ2-7, so the J call may be wrong. Germline-derived CDR1 and CDR2 are SGHRS and YFSETQ. This CDR3 has 15 residues. CDR3 loop: CASSFFVGGPYEQYF. In DNA form, the CDR3 reads TGCGCCAGCAGCTTTTTTGTGGGAGGGCCGTACGAGCAGTACTTC.

A few counts support this clonotype. The genes are TRBV29-1 and TRBJ2-1, with 10 nucleotides matching TRBD1. CDR1 and CDR2 (germline): SQVTM, ANQGSEA. The CDR3 has 15 amino acids. Germline trimming cut 7 bases from V and 4 bases from J; bases unmatched to any gene: 10. CDR3 region: CSAVSDRGKYNEQFF. In DNA form, the CDR3 reads TGCAGCGCGGTATCGGACAGGGGGAAATACAATGAGCAGTTCTTC.

This chain uses TRBV6-2 or TRBV6-3 with TRBJ2-5; D is tentatively TRBD1 or TRBD2 (5 bases each). The V end lost 2 bases, the J end lost 13 bases, and 17 bases lay between the germline ends. This CDR3 region has 13 residues. Germline CDR1 MNHEY, CDR2 SVGEGT. The CDR3 DNA sequence: TGTGCCAGCAGTTACACATTGGGACCTGGGCGGTACTTC. Its protein product is CASSYTLGPGRYF.

This chain connects TRBV7-2 to TRBJ2-2; D is uncertain. Germline CDR1 and CDR2: SGHTA and FQGNSA. The CDR3 totals 15 residues. Trimming removed 2 bases from V and 1 base from J, with 8 bases in between. The CDR3 reads CASSLSSGNTGELFF. The DNA for the CDR3 is TGTGCCAGCAGCTTAAGTTCAGGGAACACCGGGGAGCTGTTTTTT. The entire variable domain, with the rest obtained from reference TRBV7-2 and TRBJ2-2, is as follows: GAGVSQSPSNKVTEKGKDVELRCDPISGHTALYWYRQSLGQGLEFLIYFQGNSAPDKSGLPSDRFSAERTGGSVSTLTIQRTQQEDSAVYLCASSLSSGNTGELFFGEGSRLTVL.

V is TRBV6-2 or TRBV6-3 and J is TRBJ2-7; D may match TRBD1 or TRBD2 (5 bases each). Germline CDR1 reads MNHEY; CDR2 reads SVGEGT. The CDR3 sequence is 15 residues long. Trimming took off 5 bases at V and 0 bases at J, with 14 bases between the two ends. The CDR3: CASSPGRTRSYEQYF. The CDR3, as DNA: TGTGCCAGCAGTCCGGGACGGACCCGCTCCTACGAGCAGTACTTC.

V and J are TRBV6-6 and TRBJ2-5; no reliable D call. Germline V gene lookup returns CDR1 MNHNY and CDR2 SVGAGI (reference sequence). CDR3 length: 14 amino acids. The germline V and J ends were trimmed by 0 bases and 4 bases, with 9 bases remaining between them. This CDR3 is CASSYSPDIETQYF. CDR3 DNA: TGTGCCAGCAGTTACTCGCCTGACATAGAGACCCAGTACTTC.

Notes on this clonotype: Compared with germline, one end of the junction differs, possibly owing to a read error. V gene TRBV11-2 combines with J gene TRBJ2-4; 7 bases line up with TRBD2. With the DNA end fitting TRBJ2-7 better, the J assignment may be wrong. CDR1 SGHAT and CDR2 FQNNGV come from the germline V gene. This CDR3 is built from 16 residues. Here the CDR3 reads CASGSLGGYGSDEQYF. Written as DNA, the CDR3 is TGTGCCAGCGGCTCACTCGGGGGGTACGGCTCCGACGAGCAGTACTTC.

This clonotype was observed once. The V and J genes are TRBV20-1 and TRBJ2-1, with 8 bases lining up with TRBD2. The junction had 7 bases not matched to a gene; V was cut back by 5 bases and J by 7 bases. Looked up from germline, CDR1 is DFQATT and CDR2 is SNEGSKA (reference sequence). The CDR3 totals 13 residues. The CDR3 DNA is TGCAGTGCTGGCCTAGGACTAGCAAATGAGCAGTTCTTC. Amino acids: CSAGLGLANEQFF.

In this sample, this clonotype turned up once. This chain joins TRBV5-1 and TRBJ2-7; no reliable D call. V lost 0 bases to trimming and J lost 6 bases, with 7 bases between them. The CDR3 length is 12 residues. Germline CDR1 SGHRS, CDR2 YFSETQ. CDR3 region: CASSLAQTEQYF. For the CDR3, the DNA is TGCGCCAGCAGCTTGGCGCAGACCGAGCAGTACTTC.

Only a few counts were recorded for this clonotype. The chain carries TRBV5-1 and TRBJ2-4; D is unresolved. CDR1 is SGHRS, CDR2 YFSETQ, per germline. Deletions cut 4 bases from V and 7 bases from J, with 12 bases between. The CDR3 is 13 residues long. CDR3: CASSTEQINIQYF. The CDR3 coding sequence is TGCGCCAGCAGCACAGAACAGATTAACATTCAGTACTTC.

This chain uses TRBV20-1 with TRBJ2-3; 10 positions match TRBD2. Germline-derived CDR1 and CDR2 are DFQATT and SNEGSKA (reference sequence). The V and J ends lost 3 bases and 2 bases, in that order; junction bases with no gene match: 2. The CDR3 has 14 amino acids. The CDR3 loop is CSARLAGDTDTQYF. CDR3 nucleotides: TGCAGTGCTAGGCTAGCGGGAGACACAGATACGCAGTATTTT.

This chain links TRBV4-3 with TRBJ2-7; 9 nucleotides align to TRBD1. The CDR3 is 15 residues long. With V trimmed by 1 base and J by 5 bases, 6 bases remained unmatched. The germline gives CDR1 LGHNA, CDR2 YSLEER. CDR3 nucleotides: TGCGCCAGCAGCCAAGGTGCGGGACAGGGTCACGAGCAGTACTTC. Its translation is CASSQGAGQGHEQYF.

The rearrangement links TRBV6-1 to TRBJ2-3; 11 positions match TRBD2. Germline loops: CDR1 MNHNS, CDR2 SASEGT. Germline trimming cut 0 bases from V and 2 bases from J; bases unmatched to any gene: 7. CDR3 length: 18 amino acids. CDR3 in amino acids: CASSEAGGTSGTTDTQYF. DNA of the CDR3: TGTGCCAGCAGTGAAGCGGGGGGGACTAGCGGAACCACAGATACGCAGTATTTT.

The chain uses TRBV14 and TRBJ2-7; TRBD1 matches 9 bases. The CDR3 is 16 amino acids. J gave up 2 bases and V 4 bases, and 9 bases lay outside the gene matches. The germline CDR1 and CDR2 sequences are SGHDN and FVKESK. As DNA, the CDR3 is TGTGCCAGCAGCCTAGAACACTGGACAGGGGCCTACGAGCAGTACTTC. The encoded protein is CASSLEHWTGAYEQYF.

On this clonotype: The junction shows a germline mismatch at one end, possibly a read error. The chain recombines TRBV4-3 with TRBJ2-4; D tentatively reads TRBD1 or TRBD2 (5 bases each). CDR3 length equals 13 residues. Germline V lookup: CDR1 LGHNA, CDR2 YSLEER. The CDR3 is CASGQDQGKRQYF. The DNA of the CDR3 is TGCGCCAGCGGCCAAGATCAGGGCAAGCGGCAGTACTTC.

This clonotype has only a few counts. The rearrangement links TRBV20-1 to TRBJ2-4; TRBD1 agrees at 9 bases. CDR3 length: 15 residues. Losses at the gene ends were 5 bases for V and 0 bases for J; bases not matched to a gene: 5. Germline-derived CDR1 and CDR2 are DFQATT and SNEGSKA (reference sequence). This chain's CDR3 is CSADRGLLAKNIQYF. The CDR3 region has the DNA TGCAGTGCTGACAGGGGGTTGCTAGCCAAAAACATTCAGTACTTC.

This clonotype was found a few times. The rearrangement links TRBV5-1 to TRBJ1-1; maybe TRBD1 (5 bases). Germline V gives CDR1 SGHRS, CDR2 YFSETQ. The V end was cut by 3 bases, the J end by 1 base, with 13 bases between. This CDR3 contains 15 residues. The CDR3, as DNA: TGCGCCAGCAGCTCCGGGGAGGGGCGGAACACTGAAGCTTTCTTT. Amino acids: CASSSGEGRNTEAFF.

The gene calls are TRBV20-1 and TRBJ2-1, with unresolved D. The CDR3 extends over 12 amino acids. The germline V gene has CDR1 DFQATT and CDR2 SNEGSKA (reference sequence). Trimming took 5 bases from V and 4 from J, leaving 9 bases between them. This CDR3 is CSAAPQYNEQFF. The CDR3 DNA reads as TGCAGTGCTGCGCCCCAGTACAATGAGCAGTTCTTC.

In its sample, this clonotype was seen a few times. The rearrangement links TRBV12-3 or TRBV12-4 to TRBJ2-7; possible D gene TRBD1, 6 bases. The ends were cut back, 5 bases at V and 7 bases at J, with 15 bases in the middle. The CDR3 runs to 13 residues. CDR3: CASSLRDTGEQYF. The CDR3 DNA is TGTGCCAGCAGTCTCCGGGACACGGGAGAGCAGTACTTC.

This clonotype was seen a few times. This rearrangement joins TRBV29-1 to TRBJ2-5; 9 bases match TRBD1. With 4 bases clipped from V and 4 bases from J, the junction kept 7 bases outside the gene matches. The CDR3 is 14 amino acids. Germline CDR1 and CDR2: SQVTM and ANQGSEA. CDR3 protein: CSVGGQGRTETQYF. CDR3 sequence (DNA): TGCAGCGTTGGGGGACAGGGACGGACAGAGACCCAGTACTTC.

A few counts support this clonotype. V and J are TRBV20-1 and TRBJ2-1, with D unclear. Trimming removed 1 base at V and 5 bases at J, with 15 bases between. Germline V gives CDR1 DFQATT, CDR2 SNEGSKA (reference sequence). The CDR3 has 15 amino acids. The DNA for the CDR3 is TGCAGTGCTAGAGCGGACCCGGGTCGTGACAATGAGCAGTTCTTC. As protein: CSARADPGRDNEQFF.

CDR3 amino acids: CASSLLDRGGYYEQYF. The CDR3 nucleotides read TGTGCCAGCAGTTTGTTGGACAGGGGGGGGTACTACGAGCAGTACTTC. V usage is TRBV27 and J usage is TRBJ2-7, with TRBD1 matching over 10 bases. CDR3 length: 16 amino acids. Germline V gene sequence: CDR1 MNHEY, CDR2 SMNVEV (reference sequence). The trim removed 3 bases at V and 3 bases at J, leaving 8 bases unmatched.

The V call is TRBV6-2 or TRBV6-3, the J call TRBJ2-5, with a weak D call TRBD1 (6 bases). Germline V gene data show CDR1 as MNHEY and CDR2 as SVGEGT. This CDR3 region has 14 residues. The germline V and J ends were trimmed by 5 bases and 5 bases, with 15 bases remaining between them. CDR3 sequence reads: CASSARARGETQYF. CDR3 nucleotides: TGTGCCAGCAGTGCACGAGCAAGGGGGGAGACCCAGTACTTC.

Only a few counts were recorded for this clonotype. This sequence joins TRBV4-3 and TRBJ2-3; D is unresolved. Germline V gene lookup returns CDR1 LGHNA and CDR2 YSLEER. This CDR3 is built from 13 residues. Trimming pared 1 base from V and 6 bases from J, leaving 8 bases between. CDR3 protein: CASSQALPDTQYF. DNA of the CDR3: TGCGCCAGCAGCCAAGCACTCCCGGATACGCAGTATTTT.

This clonotype appeared a few times. A much larger clone differs from this one at a single base, so this may be a read error. This chain uses TRBV7-9 with TRBJ2-1, with 10 bases identical to TRBD2. The DNA matches TRBJ2-7 better at its end, which makes the J call doubtful. Germline CDR1 reads SEHNR; CDR2 reads FQNEAQ (reference sequence). The CDR3 length is 15 residues. CDR3 coding DNA: TGTGCCAGCAGACCCACTAGCGGGGTGGTAAATGAGCAGTACTTC. Residues: CASRPTSGVVNEQYF.

This clonotype occurred once. The chain employs TRBV7-2 and TRBJ2-3; D gene uncertain. V was shortened by 0 bases and J by 2 bases, with 12 bases between the two germline ends. The CDR3 extends over 16 amino acids. The germline V gene encodes CDR1 SGHTA and CDR2 FQGNSA. The DNA for the CDR3 is TGTGCCAGCAGCTTAGCCGGCGGCTATAACACAGATACGCAGTATTTT. This translates into CASSLAGGYNTDTQYF.

The V call is TRBV7-9, the J call TRBJ2-4; 11 positions agree with TRBD2. The J call may be wrong; the DNA end is better matched by TRBJ2-5. The CDR3 covers 17 residues. Germline values: CDR1 SEHNR, CDR2 FQNEAQ (reference sequence). The CDR3 here is CASSPYRLAGTQETQYF. The CDR3 coding sequence is TGTGCCAGCAGCCCATACAGACTAGCGGGGACACAAGAGACCCAGTACTTC.